The entry below describes one T cell receptor (beta chain). Its target is unknown. The V and J ends lost 0 bases and 7 bases, in that order; junction bases with no gene match: 5. Germline CDR1 SGHDT, CDR2 YYEEEE. This CDR3 is 14 amino acids long. This specimen comes from a study of pediatric ulcerative colitis. The repertoire was sequenced with immunoSEQ multiplex PCR; TCRdb's copy has only in-frame clones and lacks some. The top ten hold 7% of the sample, which has approximately 9,000 clones, over 75% seen once. Findings of the study overall: Two rectal CDR3 clonotypes occurred in all ulcerative colitis patients.

The chain recombines TRBV5-6 with TRBJ1-1; the match to TRBD1 covers 8 bases. The source material was blood. The sequence came from a girl between 10 and 17 years old with moderate ulcerative colitis. CDR3 coding DNA: TGTGCCAGCAGCTTGGCAGGGGGCGTGAATGAAGCTTTCTTT. It encodes CASSLAGGVNEAFF.